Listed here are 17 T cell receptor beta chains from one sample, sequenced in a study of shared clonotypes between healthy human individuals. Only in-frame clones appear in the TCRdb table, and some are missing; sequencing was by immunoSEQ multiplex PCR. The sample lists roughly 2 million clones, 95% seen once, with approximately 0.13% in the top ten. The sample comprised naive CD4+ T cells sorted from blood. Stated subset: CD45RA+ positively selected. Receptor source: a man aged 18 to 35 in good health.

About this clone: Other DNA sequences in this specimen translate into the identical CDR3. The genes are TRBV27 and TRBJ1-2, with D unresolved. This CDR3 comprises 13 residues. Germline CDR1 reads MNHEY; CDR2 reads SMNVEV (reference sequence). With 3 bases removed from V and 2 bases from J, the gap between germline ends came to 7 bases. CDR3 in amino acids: CASSFRQNYGYTF. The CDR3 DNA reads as TGTGCCAGCAGTTTCCGGCAGAACTATGGCTACACCTTC.

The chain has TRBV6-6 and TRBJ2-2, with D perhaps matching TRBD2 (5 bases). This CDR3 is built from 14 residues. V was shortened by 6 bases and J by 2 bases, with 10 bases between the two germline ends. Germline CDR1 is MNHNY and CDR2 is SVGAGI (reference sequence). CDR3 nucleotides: TGTGCCAGCAGGAATGAGGGAAACACCGGGGAGCTGTTTTTT. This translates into CASRNEGNTGELFF.

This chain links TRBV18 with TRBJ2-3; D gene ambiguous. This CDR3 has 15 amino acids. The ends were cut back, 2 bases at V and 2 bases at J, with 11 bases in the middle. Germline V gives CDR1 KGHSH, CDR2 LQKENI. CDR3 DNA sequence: TGTGCCAGCTCACCAGTTCCCAGTCCCACAGATACGCAGTATTTT. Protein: CASSPVPSPTDTQYF.

CDR3 nucleotides: TGTGCCAGCAGTGCCGGGGCCCTGAACACCGGGGAGCTGTTTTTT. Its protein product is CASSAGALNTGELFF. The chain combines TRBV2 with TRBJ2-2; either TRBD1 or TRBD2 may fit D (5 bases each). Germline V gene sequence: CDR1 SNHLY, CDR2 FYNNEI. The CDR3 is made up of 15 amino acids. The V end lost 4 bases, the J end lost 1 base, and 10 bases lay between the germline ends.

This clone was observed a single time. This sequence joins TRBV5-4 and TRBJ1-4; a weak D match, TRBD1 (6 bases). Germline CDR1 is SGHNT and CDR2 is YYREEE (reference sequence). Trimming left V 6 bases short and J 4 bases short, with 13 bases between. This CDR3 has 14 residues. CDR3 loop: CASKMDSDNEKLFF. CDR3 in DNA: TGTGCCAGCAAGATGGACAGTGATAATGAAAAACTGTTTTTT.

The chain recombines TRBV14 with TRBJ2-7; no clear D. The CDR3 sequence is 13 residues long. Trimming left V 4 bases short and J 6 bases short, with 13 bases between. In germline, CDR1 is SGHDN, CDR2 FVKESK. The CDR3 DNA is TGTGCCAGCAGCCGTATCCCAGTTATCGAGCAGTACTTC. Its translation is CASSRIPVIEQYF.

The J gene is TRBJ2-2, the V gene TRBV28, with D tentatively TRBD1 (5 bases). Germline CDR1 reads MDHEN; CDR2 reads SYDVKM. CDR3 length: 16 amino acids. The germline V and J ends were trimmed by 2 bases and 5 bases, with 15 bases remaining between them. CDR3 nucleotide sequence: TGTGCCAGCAGTTTACAGACCCTTAGGGGAACCGGGGAGCTGTTTTTT. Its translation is CASSLQTLRGTGELFF.

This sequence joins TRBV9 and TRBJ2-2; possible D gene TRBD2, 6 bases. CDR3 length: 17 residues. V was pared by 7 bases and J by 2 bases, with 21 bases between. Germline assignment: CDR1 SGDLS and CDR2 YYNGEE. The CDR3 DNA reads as TGTGCCAGCTCCCGCCCTCTTAGCGGTACAAACACCGGGGAGCTGTTTTTT. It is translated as CASSRPLSGTNTGELFF.

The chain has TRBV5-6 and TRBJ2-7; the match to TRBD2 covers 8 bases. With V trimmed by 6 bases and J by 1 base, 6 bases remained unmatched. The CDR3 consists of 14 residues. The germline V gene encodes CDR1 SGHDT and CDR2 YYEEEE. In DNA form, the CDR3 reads TGTGCCAGCACGCGGGAGGCTTCTTCCTACGAGCAGTACTTC. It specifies CASTREASSYEQYF.

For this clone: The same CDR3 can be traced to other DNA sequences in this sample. CDR3 region: CASSIKGGYTF. CDR3 nucleotide sequence: TGTGCCAGTAGTATAAAAGGTGGCTACACCTTC. This chain joins TRBV19 and TRBJ1-2; D gene ambiguous. V lost 2 bases and J 7 bases, leaving 5 bases between the germline ends. This CDR3 is 11 amino acids long. Germline assignment: CDR1 LNHDA and CDR2 SQIVND (reference sequence).

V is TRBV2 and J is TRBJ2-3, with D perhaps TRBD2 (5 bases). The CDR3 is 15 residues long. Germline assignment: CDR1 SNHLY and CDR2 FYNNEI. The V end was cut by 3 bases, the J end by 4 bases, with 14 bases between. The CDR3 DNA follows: TGTGCCAGCAGTGAGGTAGCGCCGTGGGCAGATACGCAGTATTTT. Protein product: CASSEVAPWADTQYF.

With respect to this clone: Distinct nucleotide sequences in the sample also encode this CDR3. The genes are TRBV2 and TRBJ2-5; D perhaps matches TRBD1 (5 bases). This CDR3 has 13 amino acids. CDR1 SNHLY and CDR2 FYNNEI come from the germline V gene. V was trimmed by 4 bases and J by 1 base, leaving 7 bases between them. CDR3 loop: CASSGQIQETQYF. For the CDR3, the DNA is TGTGCCAGCAGTGGACAGATCCAAGAGACCCAGTACTTC.

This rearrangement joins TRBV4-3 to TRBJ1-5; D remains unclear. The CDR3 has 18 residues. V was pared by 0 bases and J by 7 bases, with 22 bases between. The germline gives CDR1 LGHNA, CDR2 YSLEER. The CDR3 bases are TGCGCCAGCAGCCAAGAGATAGAGGGTCCAGACATAGGGCAGCCCCAGCATTTT. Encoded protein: CASSQEIEGPDIGQPQHF.

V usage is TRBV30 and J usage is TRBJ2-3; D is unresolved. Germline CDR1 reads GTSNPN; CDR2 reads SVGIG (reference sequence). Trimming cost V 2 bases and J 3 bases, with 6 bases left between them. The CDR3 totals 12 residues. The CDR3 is CAWSLETDTQYF. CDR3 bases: TGTGCCTGGAGTCTGGAGACAGATACGCAGTATTTT.

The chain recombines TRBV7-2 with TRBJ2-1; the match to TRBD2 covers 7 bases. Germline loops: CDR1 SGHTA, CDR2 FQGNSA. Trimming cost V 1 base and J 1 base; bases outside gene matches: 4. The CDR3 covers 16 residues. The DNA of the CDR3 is TGTGCCAGCAGCTTAGAACCGGGAGGATCCTACAATGAGCAGTTCTTC. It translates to CASSLEPGGSYNEQFF.

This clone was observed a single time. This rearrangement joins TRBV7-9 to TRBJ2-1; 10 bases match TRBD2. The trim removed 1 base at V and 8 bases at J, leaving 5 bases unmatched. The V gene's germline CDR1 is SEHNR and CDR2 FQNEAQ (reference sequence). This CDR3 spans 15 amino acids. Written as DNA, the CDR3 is TGTGCCAGCAGCTTAGGCACTAGCGGGGTAGATGAGCAGTTCTTC. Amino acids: CASSLGTSGVDEQFF.

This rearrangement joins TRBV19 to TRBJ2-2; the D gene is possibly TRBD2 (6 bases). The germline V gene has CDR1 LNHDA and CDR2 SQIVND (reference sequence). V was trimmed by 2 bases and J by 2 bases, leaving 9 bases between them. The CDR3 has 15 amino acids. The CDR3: CASSINAGNTGELFF. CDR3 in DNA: TGTGCCAGTAGTATAAATGCGGGAAACACCGGGGAGCTGTTTTTT. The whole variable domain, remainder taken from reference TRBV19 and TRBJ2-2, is DGGITQSPKYLFRKEGQNVTLSCEQNLNHDAMYWYRQDPGQGLRLIYYSQIVNDFQKGDIAEGYSVSREKKESFPLTVTSAQKNPTAFYLCASSINAGNTGELFFGEGSRLTVL.